One and the same sample provided the 13 T cell receptor beta chains below, sequenced in a study of T cells in Graves' hyperthyroidism and ophthalmopathy. Amplified TCR beta CDR3 regions derived from RNA transcripts. HTBI primers were the set used in a first-round RT-PCR of the TCR CDR3. TCRdb re-called the multiplex PCR reads through MiXCR, storing one row per CDR3 protein. The repertoire consists of hundreds of thousands of distinct CDR3 sequences, with 13% occurring once and the leading ten covering less than 10%. The sample comprised blood. Every receptor here comes from a woman between 18 and 29 years old with Graves' hyperthyroidism.

At least ten counts were recorded for this clonotype. J is TRBJ1-2 and V is TRBV2; D is unresolved. The CDR3 has 13 amino acids. The ends were cut back, 7 bases at V and 10 bases at J, with 19 bases in the middle. CDR1 is SNHLY and CDR2 is FYNNEI in the germline V gene. The CDR3 bases are TGTGCCAGCATTCCCCCCGCTAACCGGGACTACACCTTC. Protein product: CASIPPANRDYTF. The whole variable domain, filled in from reference TRBV2 and TRBJ1-2, reads EPEVTQTPSHQVTQMGQEVILRCVPISNHLYFYWYRQILGQKVEFLVSFYNNEISEKSEIFDDQFSVERPDGSNFTLKIRSTKLEDSAMYFCASIPPANRDYTFGSGTRLTVV.

There are many counts of this clonotype. The V and J genes are TRBV13 and TRBJ1-6; D may be TRBD1 (6 bases). CDR1 PRHDT and CDR2 FYEKMQ come from the germline V gene (reference sequence). The CDR3 sequence is 16 residues long. Trimming cost V 4 bases and J 10 bases, with 20 bases left between them. The CDR3 DNA is TGTGCCAGCAGCTCCTTCCAACAGGGCACGCGGTCACCCCTCCACTTT. Residues: CASSSFQQGTRSPLHF.

This clonotype has just one count. A single base separates this from a much larger clone, so it may be a read error. This chain joins TRBV2 and TRBJ1-4; 8 nucleotides agree with TRBD1. The junction had 7 bases not matched to a gene; V was cut back by 7 bases and J by 6 bases. The V gene's germline CDR1 is SNHLY and CDR2 FYNNEI. The CDR3 is 14 amino acids. Here the CDR3 DNA reads TGTGCCAGCATTCGACCGGGACAGGATGAAAAACTGTTTTTT. Encoded protein: CASIRPGQDEKLFF.

This clonotype was recorded at least ten times. The chain employs TRBV9 and TRBJ1-1; D remains ambiguous. Germline-derived CDR1 and CDR2 are SGDLS and YYNGEE. V gave up 3 bases and J gave up 2 bases, with 5 bases separating them. The CDR3 has 12 amino acids. The CDR3 region is CASSASNTEAFF. In DNA, the CDR3 is TGTGCCAGCAGCGCCTCCAACACTGAAGCTTTCTTT. The variable domain in full, completed from reference TRBV9 and TRBJ1-1, reads DSGVTQTPKHLITATGQRVTLRCSPRSGDLSVYWYQQSLDQGLQFLIQYYNGEERAKGNILERFSAQQFPDLHSELNLSSLELGDSALYFCASSASNTEAFFGQGTRLTVV.

This clonotype was seen ten or more times. The V call is TRBV20-1, the J call TRBJ2-7, with unresolved D. V lost 6 bases and J lost 4, with 22 bases in between. Germline-derived CDR1 and CDR2 are DFQATT and SNEGSKA (reference sequence). The CDR3 is 15 residues long. The CDR3 DNA follows: TGCAGTGCCTTCCGGGCACAGACGCCTATTTACGAGCAGTACTTC. It yields the protein CSAFRAQTPIYEQYF.

This clonotype was counted at least ten times. This chain links TRBV6-1 with TRBJ1-5, with TRBD1 matching 12 bases. Germline loops: CDR1 MNHNS, CDR2 SASEGT. The ends lost 5 bases at V and 5 bases at J; junction bases unmatched: 4. There are 15 residues in the CDR3. CDR3 nucleotide sequence: TGTGCCAGCAGTTGGGGACAGGGGGCAGATCAGCCCCAGCATTTT. Translated: CASSWGQGADQPQHF.

This clonotype has ten or more counts. In DNA form, the CDR3 reads TGTGCCAGCTCACAGGACAGGGTGGAGAATGAGCAGTTCTTC. It specifies CASSQDRVENEQFF. The V and J genes are TRBV18 and TRBJ2-1, with TRBD1 matching over 8 bases. Trimming removed 4 bases from V and 7 bases from J; junction bases left unmatched: 6. Germline CDR1 and CDR2: KGHSH and LQKENI. This CDR3 is 14 amino acids long.

The chain couples TRBV24-1 to TRBJ2-7, with 7 nucleotides matching TRBD1. V was clipped by 10 bases and J by 2 bases; unmatched bases: 7. CDR1 and CDR2 from the germline V gene are KGHDR and SFDVKD. CDR3 size: 13 residues. In DNA form, the CDR3 reads TGTGCCACAGCCGGGACAGCTACCTACGAGCAGTACTTC. This encodes CATAGTATYEQYF.

The V call is TRBV7-2, the J call TRBJ2-3, with 13 nucleotides matching TRBD2. CDR1 and CDR2 from the germline V gene are SGHTA and FQGNSA. The CDR3 is made up of 17 amino acids. The trim removed 0 bases at V and 4 bases at J, leaving 4 bases unmatched. The CDR3 protein is CASSLARTSGRADTQYF. For the CDR3, the DNA is TGTGCCAGCAGCTTAGCGCGGACTAGCGGGAGAGCAGATACGCAGTATTTT.

This clonotype was counted at least ten times. V and J are TRBV27 and TRBJ2-3; 7 bases map to TRBD1. Germline CDR1 MNHEY, CDR2 SMNVEV (reference sequence). V gave up 5 bases and J gave up 0 bases; unmatched junction bases: 8. The CDR3 covers 16 residues. The CDR3 DNA follows: TGTGCCAGCAGTCCTAGCAGGGGGATAAGCACAGATACGCAGTATTTT. Protein sequence: CASSPSRGISTDTQYF.

Ten or more counts support this clonotype. A much larger clone lies a single base off, so this may be a read error. This rearrangement joins TRBV28 to TRBJ1-5; no firm D call. Germline CDR1 is MDHEN and CDR2 is SYDVKM. CDR3 length: 14 residues. Trimming stripped 3 bases from V and 11 bases from J, with 17 bases between. The CDR3 spells CASSLRTVQSSQHF. DNA for the CDR3: TGTGCCAGCAGTTTGAGGACGGTGCAGTCCTCCCAGCATTTT.

This clonotype has a count of ten or more. The chain has TRBV27 and TRBJ2-7, with a possible D match to TRBD2 (7 bases). The CDR3 loop spans 14 amino acids. CDR1 is MNHEY, CDR2 SMNVEV, per germline (reference sequence). V lost 5 bases and J 2 bases, leaving 13 bases between the germline ends. The CDR3 DNA reads TGTGCCAGCAGTCAAACAGGGACTACCTACGAGCAGTACTTC. It codes for CASSQTGTTYEQYF.

The chain employs TRBV20-1 and TRBJ2-7; 14 positions match TRBD2. The CDR3 runs 17 residues. Per the germline V gene, CDR1 is DFQATT and CDR2 is SNEGSKA (reference sequence). The V and J ends lost 3 bases and 7 bases, in that order; junction bases with no gene match: 14. As DNA, the CDR3 is TGCAGTGCTAGGCCCCTTGGACTAGCGGGGGGTTATGCAGAGCAGTACTTC. Its protein product is CSARPLGLAGGYAEQYF.